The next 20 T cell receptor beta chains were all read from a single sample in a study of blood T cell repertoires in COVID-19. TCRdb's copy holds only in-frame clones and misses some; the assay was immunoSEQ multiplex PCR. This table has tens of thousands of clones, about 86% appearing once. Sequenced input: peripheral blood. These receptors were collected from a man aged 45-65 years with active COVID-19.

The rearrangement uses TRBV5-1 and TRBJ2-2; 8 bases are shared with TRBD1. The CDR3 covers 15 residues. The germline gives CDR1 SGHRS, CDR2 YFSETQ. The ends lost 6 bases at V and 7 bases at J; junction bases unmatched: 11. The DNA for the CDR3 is TGCGCCAGCACCCCTGAGACAGGGGTAGACGGGGAGCTGTTTTTT. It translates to CASTPETGVDGELFF. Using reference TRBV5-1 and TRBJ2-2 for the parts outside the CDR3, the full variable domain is KAGVTQTPRYLIKTRGQQVTLSCSPISGHRSVSWYQQTPGQGLQFLFEYFSETQRNKGNFPGRFSGRQFSNSRSEMNVSTLELGDSALYLCASTPETGVDGELFFGEGSRLTVL.

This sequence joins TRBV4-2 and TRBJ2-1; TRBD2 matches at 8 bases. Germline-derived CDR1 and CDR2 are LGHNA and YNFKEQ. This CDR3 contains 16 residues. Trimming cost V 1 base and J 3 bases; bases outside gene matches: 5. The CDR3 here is CASSQAREGRYNEQFF. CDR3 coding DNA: TGTGCCAGCAGCCAAGCCCGGGAGGGCCGCTACAATGAGCAGTTCTTC.

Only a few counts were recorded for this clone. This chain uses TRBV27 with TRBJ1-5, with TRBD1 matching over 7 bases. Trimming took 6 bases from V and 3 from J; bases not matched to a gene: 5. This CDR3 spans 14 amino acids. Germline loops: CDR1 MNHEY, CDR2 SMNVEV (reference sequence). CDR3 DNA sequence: TGTGCCAGCAGGGCCGGGACAGACAATCAGCCCCAGCATTTT. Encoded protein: CASRAGTDNQPQHF.

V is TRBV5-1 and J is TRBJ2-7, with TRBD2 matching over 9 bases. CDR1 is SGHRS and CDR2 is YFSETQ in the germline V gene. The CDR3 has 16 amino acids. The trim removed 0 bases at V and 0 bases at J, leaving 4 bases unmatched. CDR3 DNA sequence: TGCGCCAGCAGCTTGGCCAGCGGGGGGATCTCCTACGAGCAGTACTTC. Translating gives CASSLASGGISYEQYF.

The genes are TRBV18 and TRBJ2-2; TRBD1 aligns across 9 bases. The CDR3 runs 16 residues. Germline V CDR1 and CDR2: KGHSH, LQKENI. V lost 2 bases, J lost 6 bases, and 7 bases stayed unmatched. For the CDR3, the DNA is TGTGCCAGCTCACCATCGGGACAGGGTGGATCCGGGGAGCTGTTTTTT. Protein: CASSPSGQGGSGELFF.

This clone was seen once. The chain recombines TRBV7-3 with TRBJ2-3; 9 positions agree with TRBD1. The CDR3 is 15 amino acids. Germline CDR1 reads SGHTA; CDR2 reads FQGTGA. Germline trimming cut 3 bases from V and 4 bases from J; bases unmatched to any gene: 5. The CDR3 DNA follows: TGTGCCAGCAGCTTGATGGGACAGGGCGCAGATACGCAGTATTTT. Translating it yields CASSLMGQGADTQYF. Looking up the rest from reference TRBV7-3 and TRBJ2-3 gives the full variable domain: GAGVSQTPSNKVTEKGKYVELRCDPISGHTALYWYRQSLGQGPEFLIYFQGTGAADDSGLPNDRFFAVRPEGSVSTLKIQRTERGDSAVYLCASSLMGQGADTQYFGPGTRLTVL.

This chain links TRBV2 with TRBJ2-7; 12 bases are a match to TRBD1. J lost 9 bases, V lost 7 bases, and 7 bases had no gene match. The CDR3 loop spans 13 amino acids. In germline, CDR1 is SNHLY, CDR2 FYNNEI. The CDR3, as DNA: TGTGCCAGCAAGGGGACAGGGGGCGTTCGGCAGTACGTC. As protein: CASKGTGGVRQYV.

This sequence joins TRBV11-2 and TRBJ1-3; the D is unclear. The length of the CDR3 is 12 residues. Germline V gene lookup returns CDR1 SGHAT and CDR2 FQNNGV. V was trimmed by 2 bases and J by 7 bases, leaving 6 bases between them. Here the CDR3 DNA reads TGTGCCAGCAGCTTATCGTATAACACCATATATTTT. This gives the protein CASSLSYNTIYF.

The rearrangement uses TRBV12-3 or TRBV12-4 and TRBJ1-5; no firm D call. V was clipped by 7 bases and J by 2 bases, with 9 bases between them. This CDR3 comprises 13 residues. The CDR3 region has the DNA TGTGCCAGCACACCCGGGGGCAATCAGCCCCAGCATTTT. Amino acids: CASTPGGNQPQHF.

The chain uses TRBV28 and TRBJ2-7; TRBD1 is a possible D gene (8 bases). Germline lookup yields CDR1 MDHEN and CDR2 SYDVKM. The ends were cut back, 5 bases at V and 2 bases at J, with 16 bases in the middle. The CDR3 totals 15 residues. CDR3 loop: CASSTGGTGTYEQYF. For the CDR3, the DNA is TGTGCCAGCAGTACCGGGGGGACAGGAACCTACGAGCAGTACTTC.

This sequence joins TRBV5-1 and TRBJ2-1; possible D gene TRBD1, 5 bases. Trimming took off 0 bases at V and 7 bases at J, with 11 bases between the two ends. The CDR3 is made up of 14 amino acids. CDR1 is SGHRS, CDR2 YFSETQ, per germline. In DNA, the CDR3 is TGCGCCAGCAGCTTGGCCCAGGGTCGAAATGAGCAGTTCTTC. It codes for CASSLAQGRNEQFF.

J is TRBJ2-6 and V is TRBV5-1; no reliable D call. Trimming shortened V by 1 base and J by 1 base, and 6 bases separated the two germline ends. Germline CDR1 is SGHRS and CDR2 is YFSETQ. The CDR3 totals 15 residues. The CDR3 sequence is CASSLYGSGANVLTF. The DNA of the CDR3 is TGCGCCAGCAGCTTGTACGGTTCTGGGGCCAACGTCCTGACTTTC.

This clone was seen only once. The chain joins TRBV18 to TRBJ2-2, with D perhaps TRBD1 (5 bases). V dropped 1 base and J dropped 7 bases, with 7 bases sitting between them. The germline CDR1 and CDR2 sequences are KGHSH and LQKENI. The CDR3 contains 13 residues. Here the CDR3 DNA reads TGTGCCAGCTCACCACAGGGGATCGGGGAGCTGTTTTTT. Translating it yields CASSPQGIGELFF.

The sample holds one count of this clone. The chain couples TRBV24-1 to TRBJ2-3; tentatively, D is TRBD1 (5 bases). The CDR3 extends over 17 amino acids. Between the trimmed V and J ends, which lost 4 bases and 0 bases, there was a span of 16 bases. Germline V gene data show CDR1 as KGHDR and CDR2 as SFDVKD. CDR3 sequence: CATSDLGGSGSTDTQYF. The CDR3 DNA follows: TGTGCCACCAGTGACCTAGGTGGGTCAGGGAGCACAGATACGCAGTATTTT.

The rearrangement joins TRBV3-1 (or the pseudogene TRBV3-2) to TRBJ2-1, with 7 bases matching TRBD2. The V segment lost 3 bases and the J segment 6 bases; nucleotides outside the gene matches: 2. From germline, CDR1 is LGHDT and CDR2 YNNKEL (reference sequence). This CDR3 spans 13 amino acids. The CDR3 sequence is CASSQLAGNEQFF. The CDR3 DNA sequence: TGTGCCAGCAGCCAGTTAGCGGGCAATGAGCAGTTCTTC.

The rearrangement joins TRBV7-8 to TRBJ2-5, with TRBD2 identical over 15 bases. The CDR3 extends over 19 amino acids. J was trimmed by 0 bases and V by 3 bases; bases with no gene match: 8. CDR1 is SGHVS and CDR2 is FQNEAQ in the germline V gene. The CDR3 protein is CASSFGWGLAGGNQETQYF. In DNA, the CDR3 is TGTGCCAGCAGCTTCGGTTGGGGACTAGCGGGAGGCAACCAAGAGACCCAGTACTTC.

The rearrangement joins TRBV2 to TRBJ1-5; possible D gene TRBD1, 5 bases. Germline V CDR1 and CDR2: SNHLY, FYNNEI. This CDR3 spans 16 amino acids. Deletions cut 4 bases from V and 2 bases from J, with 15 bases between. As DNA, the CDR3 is TGTGCCAGCAGTGGCGGGGGGATGGGTGGCAATCAGCCCCAGCATTTT. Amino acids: CASSGGGMGGNQPQHF. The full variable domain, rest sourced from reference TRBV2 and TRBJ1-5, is EPEVTQTPSHQVTQMGQEVILRCVPISNHLYFYWYRQILGQKVEFLVSFYNNEISEKSEIFDDQFSVERPDGSNFTLKIRSTKLEDSAMYFCASSGGGMGGNQPQHFGDGTRLSIL.

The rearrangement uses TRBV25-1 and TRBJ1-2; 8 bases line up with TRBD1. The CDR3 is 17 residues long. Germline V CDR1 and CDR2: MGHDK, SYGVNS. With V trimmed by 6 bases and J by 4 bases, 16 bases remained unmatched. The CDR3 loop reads CASRGLQGAGGAYGYTF. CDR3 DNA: TGTGCCAGCAGGGGACTTCAGGGGGCAGGGGGGGCCTATGGCTACACCTTC.

The CDR3 DNA follows: TGTGCCAGCAGGGAGGCCGGGAACGGGGCCAACGTCCTGACTTTC. This translates into CASREAGNGANVLTF. The genes are TRBV25-1 and TRBJ2-6; D is perhaps TRBD2 (5 bases). Per the germline V gene, CDR1 is MGHDK and CDR2 is SYGVNS. V was cut by 6 bases and J by 4 bases, with 13 bases left in between. The CDR3 has 15 residues.

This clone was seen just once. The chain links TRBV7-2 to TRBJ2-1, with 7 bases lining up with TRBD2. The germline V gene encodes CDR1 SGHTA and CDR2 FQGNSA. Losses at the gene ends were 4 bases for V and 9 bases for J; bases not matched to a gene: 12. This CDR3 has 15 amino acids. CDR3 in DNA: TGTGCCAGCAGCTCCACCGGGGGAGGGTATAGTGAGCAGTTCTTC. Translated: CASSSTGGGYSEQFF.